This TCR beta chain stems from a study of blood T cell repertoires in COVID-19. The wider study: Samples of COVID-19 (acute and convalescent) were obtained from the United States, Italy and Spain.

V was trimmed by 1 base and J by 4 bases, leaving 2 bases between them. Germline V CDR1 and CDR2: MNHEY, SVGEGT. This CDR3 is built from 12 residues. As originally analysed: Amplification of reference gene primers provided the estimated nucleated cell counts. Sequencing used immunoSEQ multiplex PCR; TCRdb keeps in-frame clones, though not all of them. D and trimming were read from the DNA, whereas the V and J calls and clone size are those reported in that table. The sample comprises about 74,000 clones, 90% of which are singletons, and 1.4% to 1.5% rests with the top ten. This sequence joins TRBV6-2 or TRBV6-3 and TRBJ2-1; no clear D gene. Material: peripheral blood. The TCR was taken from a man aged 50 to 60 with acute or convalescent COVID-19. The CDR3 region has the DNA TGTGCCAGCAGTTACTTATACAATGAGCAGTTCTTC. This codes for CASSYLYNEQFF.